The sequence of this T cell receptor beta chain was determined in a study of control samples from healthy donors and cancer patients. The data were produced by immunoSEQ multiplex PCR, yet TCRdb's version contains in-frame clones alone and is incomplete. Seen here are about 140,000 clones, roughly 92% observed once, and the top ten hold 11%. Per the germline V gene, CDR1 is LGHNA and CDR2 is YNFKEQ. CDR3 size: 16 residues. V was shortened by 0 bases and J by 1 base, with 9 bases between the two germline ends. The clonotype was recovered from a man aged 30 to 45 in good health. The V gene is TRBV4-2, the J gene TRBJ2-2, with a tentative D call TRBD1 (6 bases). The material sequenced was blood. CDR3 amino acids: CASSQDRGQNTGELFF. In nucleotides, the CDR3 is TGTGCCAGCAGCCAAGATAGGGGACAGAACACCGGGGAGCTGTTTTTT.